Below are 26 T cell receptor beta chains sequenced from a single sample in a study of T cell responses to AZD1222 COVID-19 vaccine. Some clones are missing from TCRdb's copy, which holds only in-frame ones; the method was immunoSEQ multiplex PCR. The profile shows 75,000 to 100,000 clones, 75% to 90% of them singletons. The sequenced sample was peripheral blood, obtained on day 0 of AZD1222 vaccination. The receptors were gathered from an adult in good health.

This clone was seen a single time. J is TRBJ1-5 and V is TRBV15; the D gene is possibly TRBD1 (5 bases). This CDR3 is built from 16 residues. Germline values: CDR1 LNHNV, CDR2 YYDKDF (reference sequence). The V and J ends lost 1 base and 7 bases respectively, with 17 bases between them. The CDR3 sequence is CATSRAPRGKEQPQHF. Here the CDR3 DNA reads TGTGCCACCAGCAGAGCCCCGAGGGGAAAGGAGCAGCCCCAGCATTTT. The full variable domain, in which reference TRBV15 and TRBJ1-5 provide the parts outside the CDR3, is DAMVIQNPRYQVTQFGKPVTLSCSQTLNHNVMYWYQQKSSQAPKLLFHYYDKDFNNEADTPDNFQSRRPNTSFCFLDIRSPGLGDTAMYLCATSRAPRGKEQPQHFGDGTRLSIL.

The chain is built from TRBV5-1 and TRBJ2-3; 11 bases line up with TRBD2. The J segment lost 4 bases and the V segment lost 3 bases, leaving 7 bases of the junction unmatched. The germline CDR1 and CDR2 sequences are SGHRS and YFSETQ. CDR3 length: 16 residues. For the CDR3, the DNA is TGCGCCAGCAGCTCCTTGACTAGCGGGGTATCAGATACGCAGTATTTT. This sequence encodes CASSSLTSGVSDTQYF.

The chain carries TRBV29-1 and TRBJ1-1; no clear D gene. V lost 4 bases and J lost 0, with 9 bases in between. The CDR3 has 13 amino acids. Per the germline V gene, CDR1 is SQVTM and CDR2 is ANQGSEA. In nucleotides, the CDR3 is TGCAGCGTTGCGGAGCCTATGAACACTGAAGCTTTCTTT. It is translated as CSVAEPMNTEAFF.

The rearrangement links TRBV5-6 to TRBJ2-7; 9 bases are shared with TRBD2. V lost 4 bases and J lost 2; bases outside the gene matches: 7. Germline-derived CDR1 and CDR2 are SGHDT and YYEEEE. This CDR3 has 15 amino acids. This chain's CDR3 is CASSRLAGRPYEQYF. For the CDR3, the DNA is TGTGCCAGCAGCCGGCTAGCGGGACGACCCTACGAGCAGTACTTC.

On this clone: One junction end disagrees with the germline gene, perhaps due to a read error. V usage is TRBV7-9 and J usage is TRBJ1-3; D remains ambiguous. Germline CDR1 and CDR2: SEHNR and FQNEAQ (reference sequence). The CDR3 spans 16 residues. CDR3 loop: CASSIAGLGSGNTIYF. The CDR3 bases are TGTGCCAGCAGCATAGCCGGACTGGGCTCTGGAAACACCATATATTTT.

This clone was counted once. The chain employs TRBV6-5 and TRBJ2-1; no firm D call. CDR1 and CDR2 (germline): MNHEY, SVGAGI. V was cut by 0 bases and J by 9 bases, with 9 bases left in between. The CDR3 is 13 residues long. The CDR3 nucleotides are TGTGCCAGCAGTTACTCGGTTTCGAGTGAGCAGTTCTTC. Its translation is CASSYSVSSEQFF.

This clone was observed a single time. The chain joins TRBV7-2 to TRBJ1-6; D is unclear. Germline V gene lookup returns CDR1 SGHTA and CDR2 FQGNSA. Trimming took 4 bases from V and 13 from J, leaving 14 bases between them. The CDR3 sequence is 13 residues long. The CDR3 is CASSSDVQRPLHF. Here the CDR3 DNA reads TGTGCCAGCAGCTCGGACGTTCAAAGGCCCCTCCACTTT.

This rearrangement joins TRBV28 to TRBJ1-2; maybe TRBD1 (6 bases). Germline CDR1 and CDR2: MDHEN and SYDVKM. The germline V and J ends were trimmed by 1 base and 7 bases, with 13 bases remaining between them. The CDR3 is 14 amino acids. This CDR3 reads CASSLYSGARGYTF. The CDR3 nucleotides read TGTGCCAGCAGTTTATATTCAGGGGCGCGTGGCTACACCTTC.

The rearrangement joins TRBV28 to TRBJ1-2; D remains unclear. Trimming removed 8 bases from V and 4 bases from J, with 17 bases in between. CDR1 is MDHEN and CDR2 is SYDVKM in the germline V gene. This CDR3 is 14 amino acids long. The CDR3 DNA reads as TGTGCCAGCTACACCCTTGAGGACCTCTATGGCTACACCTTC. Its protein product is CASYTLEDLYGYTF.

CDR3 nucleotides: TGTGCCAGCAGTTTAAACCCAGGGGCCAACTATGGCTACACCTTC. Its protein product is CASSLNPGANYGYTF. The chain links TRBV28 to TRBJ1-2, with TRBD1 as a possible D gene (6 bases). Germline V gene lookup returns CDR1 MDHEN and CDR2 SYDVKM. Trimming pared 2 bases from V and 2 bases from J, leaving 12 bases between. The CDR3 length is 15 residues.

This chain joins TRBV19 and TRBJ1-1; D ambiguous. The V gene lost 6 bases and the J gene lost 1 base, with 6 bases spanning the gap. Looked up from germline, CDR1 is LNHDA and CDR2 is SQIVND (reference sequence). The CDR3 loop spans 12 amino acids. The CDR3, as DNA: TGTGCCAGTAGCCGGGAGAACACTGAAGCTTTCTTT. The encoded protein is CASSRENTEAFF. The variable domain in full, completed from reference TRBV19 and TRBJ1-1, reads DGGITQSPKYLFRKEGQNVTLSCEQNLNHDAMYWYRQDPGQGLRLIYYSQIVNDFQKGDIAEGYSVSREKKESFPLTVTSAQKNPTAFYLCASSRENTEAFFGQGTRLTVV.

This clone was picked up one time. The chain combines TRBV29-1 with TRBJ2-3; D might be TRBD1 (6 bases). CDR1 is SQVTM and CDR2 is ANQGSEA in the germline V gene. V lost 5 bases and J lost 0, with 15 bases in between. The CDR3 has 15 amino acids. CDR3 residues: CSVLRGGFSTDTQYF. The CDR3 nucleotides read TGCAGCGTTCTTAGAGGGGGTTTTAGCACAGATACGCAGTATTTT.

The CDR3 loop reads CASRTTRADSGNTIYF. The DNA of the CDR3 is TGTGCCAGCAGGACAACGCGGGCCGACTCTGGAAACACCATATATTTT. This chain links TRBV7-9 with TRBJ1-3; D is undetermined. The germline gives CDR1 SEHNR, CDR2 FQNEAQ (reference sequence). With 6 bases removed from V and 0 bases from J, the gap between germline ends came to 15 bases. The CDR3 has 16 residues. The whole variable domain, remainder taken from reference TRBV7-9 and TRBJ1-3, is DTGVSQNPRHKITKRGQNVTFRCDPISEHNRLYWYRQTLGQGPEFLTYFQNEAQLEKSRLLSDRFSAERPKGSFSTLEIQRTEQGDSAMYLCASRTTRADSGNTIYFGEGSWLTVV.

V usage is TRBV11-2 and J usage is TRBJ1-5, with D perhaps TRBD1 (5 bases). This CDR3 is built from 14 residues. Germline CDR1 reads SGHAT; CDR2 reads FQNNGV. The V end lost 5 bases, the J end lost 6 bases, and 14 bases lay between the germline ends. The chain's CDR3 is CASSPMGVLQPQHF. The CDR3 nucleotides read TGTGCCAGCAGCCCAATGGGGGTTCTTCAGCCCCAGCATTTT.

The chain uses TRBV10-3 and TRBJ2-5; 11 bases are a match to TRBD2. CDR1 is ENHRY, CDR2 SYGVKD, per germline. Trimming took 5 bases from V and 4 from J; bases not matched to a gene: 3. There are 14 residues in the CDR3. The CDR3 sequence: CAISPGLAGETQYF. The CDR3 DNA sequence: TGTGCCATCAGTCCAGGACTAGCGGGAGAGACCCAGTACTTC.

For this clone: The conserved final phenylalanine or tryptophan is absent from the CDR3, which likely points to a read error. The DNA is left out, because the CDR3 cannot be placed on it with certainty; the CDR3 is given as TCRdb lists it. The CDR3: CASRPTLQL. The chain carries TRBV12-3 or TRBV12-4 and TRBJ2-7. The CDR3 length is 9 residues, termini included.

The J gene is TRBJ2-7, the V gene TRBV6-5, with D perhaps TRBD1 (5 bases). Germline CDR1 MNHEY, CDR2 SVGAGI. There are 15 residues in the CDR3. Trimming removed 6 bases at V and 0 bases at J, with 15 bases between. The CDR3 is CASSSEDTYSYEQYF. The CDR3 region has the DNA TGTGCCAGCAGCTCTGAGGACACCTACTCCTACGAGCAGTACTTC.

This chain links TRBV10-3 with TRBJ1-6, with no clear D. The CDR3 covers 13 residues. Trimming removed 4 bases at V and 5 bases at J, with 6 bases between. CDR1 ENHRY and CDR2 SYGVKD come from the germline V gene. DNA for the CDR3: TGTGCCATCAGTGGGGGTAATAATTCACCCCTCCACTTT. It translates to CAISGGNNSPLHF.

This chain joins TRBV5-1 and TRBJ2-3; 9 bases align to TRBD2. The CDR3 loop spans 16 amino acids. Germline CDR1 SGHRS, CDR2 YFSETQ. The J segment lost 5 bases and the V segment lost 0 bases, leaving 7 bases of the junction unmatched. CDR3 protein: CASSLASSGVGDTQYF. DNA of the CDR3: TGCGCCAGCAGCTTGGCCTCTAGCGGGGTTGGAGATACGCAGTATTTT.

The rearrangement joins TRBV7-3 to TRBJ1-5, with a weak D call TRBD1 (6 bases). The germline V gene has CDR1 SGHTA and CDR2 FQGTGA. V lost 5 bases and J lost 5, with 10 bases in between. This CDR3 has 13 amino acids. The CDR3 spells CASSRDTDQPQHF. DNA of the CDR3: TGTGCCAGCAGCCGGGACACTGATCAGCCCCAGCATTTT. Based on the CDR3 plus reference TRBV7-3 and TRBJ1-5, the full variable domain is GAGVSQTPSNKVTEKGKYVELRCDPISGHTALYWYRQSLGQGPEFLIYFQGTGAADDSGLPNDRFFAVRPEGSVSTLKIQRTERGDSAVYLCASSRDTDQPQHFGDGTRLSIL.

The genes are TRBV28 and TRBJ2-3; TRBD2 agrees at 11 bases. The CDR3 is 14 residues long. CDR1 is MDHEN, CDR2 SYDVKM, per germline. Trimming cost V 8 bases and J 2 bases; bases outside gene matches: 3. The CDR3 sequence is CASGLAGTTDTQYF. In DNA, the CDR3 is TGTGCCAGCGGACTAGCGGGTACCACAGATACGCAGTATTTT.

V is TRBV10-3 and J is TRBJ2-7, with D uncertain. CDR1 ENHRY and CDR2 SYGVKD come from the germline V gene. The CDR3 extends over 15 amino acids. V was shortened by 2 bases and J by 5 bases, with 16 bases between the two germline ends. The CDR3 here is CAISERSGSSHEQYF. CDR3 nucleotides: TGTGCCATCAGTGAGAGATCCGGGTCAAGTCACGAGCAGTACTTC.

The chain couples TRBV27 to TRBJ2-7; D is perhaps TRBD2 (6 bases). CDR1 and CDR2 (germline): MNHEY, SMNVEV (reference sequence). The length of the CDR3 is 13 residues. Trimming stripped 6 bases from V and 6 bases from J, with 15 bases between. In DNA form, the CDR3 reads TGTGCCAGCAGCCCGGAGGGCTTCGGCGAGCAGTACTTC. Its protein is CASSPEGFGEQYF.

The genes are TRBV24-1 and TRBJ2-3; D unresolved. Trimming removed 7 bases from V and 0 bases from J, with 7 bases in between. CDR3 length: 13 amino acids. The germline V gene encodes CDR1 KGHDR and CDR2 SFDVKD. CDR3 protein: CATSAPSTDTQYF. In DNA, the CDR3 is TGTGCCACCAGCGCCCCTAGCACAGATACGCAGTATTTT.

This chain uses TRBV7-2 with TRBJ2-7; D gene unclear. The CDR3 sequence is 14 residues long. Trimming shortened V by 2 bases and J by 9 bases, and 17 bases separated the two germline ends. Germline V gene data show CDR1 as SGHTA and CDR2 as FQGNSA. CDR3 residues: CASSLKGLVRGQYF. As DNA, the CDR3 is TGTGCCAGCAGCTTAAAAGGGCTTGTACGTGGGCAGTACTTC.

This clone was picked up one time. V and J are TRBV7-3 and TRBJ2-1; unclear D gene. The CDR3 sequence is 12 residues long. CDR1 is SGHTA and CDR2 is FQGTGA in the germline V gene. Trimming left V 4 bases short and J 6 bases short, with 7 bases between. CDR3 in amino acids: CASSSVANEQFF. The CDR3 region has the DNA TGTGCCAGCAGCTCTGTCGCCAATGAGCAGTTCTTC. The variable domain in full, with the rest retrieved from reference TRBV7-3 and TRBJ2-1, is GAGVSQTPSNKVTEKGKYVELRCDPISGHTALYWYRQSLGQGPEFLIYFQGTGAADDSGLPNDRFFAVRPEGSVSTLKIQRTERGDSAVYLCASSSVANEQFFGPGTRLTVL.